These 20 T cell receptor beta chains came from one sample sequenced in a study. The TRBV12-4/TRBJ1-2 clonotypes were amplified using barcode primers with ligated adaptors. TCRdb passed the multiplex PCR reads through MiXCR, listing each CDR3 protein once. The top ten clones hold roughly 19% of a sample with about 2,000 distinct CDR3 sequences, about 1.2% of them seen once. Sample: naive CD4+ T cells sorted from blood. Specified subset: naive CD4+ T cells, CD4+CD45RA+CD25-. The receptors shown here come from a female donor with breast cancer.

This clonotype is deemed medium-sized (0.01 to 0.1%). V usage is TRBV12-3 or TRBV12-4 and J usage is TRBJ1-2; D not resolved. CDR3 length equals 12 residues. The germline V and J ends were trimmed by 5 bases and 2 bases, with 6 bases remaining between them. CDR3 protein: CASSDKNYGYTF. The CDR3, as DNA: TGTGCCAGCAGTGACAAGAACTATGGCTACACCTTC.

By proportion, this clonotype is medium-sized (0.01 to 0.1%). The chain's CDR3 is CASSLFVRAGYTF. DNA of the CDR3: TGTGCCAGCAGTTTGTTCGTCAGGGCTGGCTACACCTTC. This chain connects TRBV12-3 or TRBV12-4 to TRBJ1-2, with D possibly TRBD1 on 5 matching bases. V was shortened by 3 bases and J by 7 bases, with 12 bases between the two germline ends. The CDR3 extends over 13 amino acids.

This clonotype is medium-sized by share. The rearrangement uses TRBV12-3 or TRBV12-4 and TRBJ1-2, with D hard to call. The CDR3 consists of 13 residues. The V gene lost 7 bases and the J gene lost 3 bases, with 12 bases spanning the gap. CDR3 sequence reads: CASKPDTYYGYTF. In nucleotides, the CDR3 is TGTGCCAGCAAGCCCGACACTTACTATGGCTACACCTTC.

This clonotype is medium-sized by share. V is TRBV12-3 or TRBV12-4 and J is TRBJ1-2; possibly TRBD1 for D (6 bases). Trimming stripped 6 bases from V and 0 bases from J, with 14 bases between. The CDR3 is 15 residues long. CDR3 in DNA: TGTGCCAGCAGGGACGGACAGCGTCCTAACTATGGCTACACCTTC. It encodes CASRDGQRPNYGYTF.

By share, this clonotype counts as medium-sized. CDR3 protein: CASSLATGPYGYTF. The CDR3 DNA reads as TGTGCCAGCAGTTTAGCGACCGGTCCCTATGGCTACACCTTC. The chain joins TRBV12-3 or TRBV12-4 to TRBJ1-2; D unclear. The length of the CDR3 is 14 residues. Trimming took off 0 bases at V and 4 bases at J, with 9 bases between the two ends.

This clonotype is medium-sized (0.01 to 0.1%) by share. The chain has TRBV12-3 or TRBV12-4 and TRBJ1-2; 9 nucleotides align to TRBD1. Trimming at V came to 5 bases and at J to 7 bases, leaving 8 bases not matched to a gene. The CDR3 spans 14 residues. The CDR3 nucleotides read TGTGCCAGCAGTGCGCGGGACAGGGATGGTGGCTACACCTTC. It specifies CASSARDRDGGYTF.

The chain carries TRBV12-3 or TRBV12-4 and TRBJ1-2; unclear D gene. Trimming stripped 6 bases from V and 4 bases from J, with 6 bases between. The CDR3 contains 11 residues. The CDR3 DNA is TGTGCCAGCAGCCACTCCTATGGCTACACCTTC. Its protein product is CASSHSYGYTF.

This clonotype was recorded a few times. Since a much larger clone is just one base distant, this may be a read error. This chain connects TRBV12-3 or TRBV12-4 to TRBJ1-2; D not resolved. V dropped 10 bases and J dropped 0 bases, with 12 bases sitting between them. The length of the CDR3 is 13 residues. CDR3 sequence (DNA): TGTGCCAACAACCGTGGACCTAACTATGGCTACACCTTC. Translated: CANNRGPNYGYTF.

This clonotype is categorized as medium-sized. This chain connects TRBV12-3 or TRBV12-4 to TRBJ1-2; D not resolved. The CDR3 has 13 amino acids. Trimming left V 5 bases short and J 3 bases short, with 10 bases between. The CDR3, as DNA: TGTGCCAGCAGTCCAAGTTCGGACTATGGCTACACCTTC. Translating gives CASSPSSDYGYTF.

This clonotype qualifies as medium-sized. The rearrangement joins TRBV12-3 or TRBV12-4 to TRBJ1-2, with D possibly being TRBD1 (6 bases). This CDR3 is 13 amino acids long. V lost 5 bases to trimming and J lost 8 bases, with 15 bases between them. CDR3 DNA: TGTGCCAGCAGTCTCATACAGGGAGTCGGCTACACCTTC. The encoded protein is CASSLIQGVGYTF.

In its sample, this clonotype is medium-sized. The chain has TRBV12-3 or TRBV12-4 and TRBJ1-2, with no clear D. The CDR3 covers 12 residues. The germline V and J ends were trimmed by 2 bases and 4 bases, with 5 bases remaining between them. CDR3 DNA sequence: TGTGCCAGCAGTTTAACGGGCTATGGCTACACCTTC. Its translation: CASSLTGYGYTF.

This clonotype is medium-sized (0.01 to 0.1%) by share. The rearrangement joins TRBV12-3 or TRBV12-4 to TRBJ1-2; D unresolved. The V end lost 3 bases, the J end lost 2 bases, and 10 bases lay between the germline ends. The CDR3 sequence is 14 residues long. Written as DNA, the CDR3 is TGTGCCAGCAGTTTGCAGGCCCGCAACTATGGCTACACCTTC. It codes for CASSLQARNYGYTF.

This clonotype is medium-sized within its sample. V and J are TRBV12-3 or TRBV12-4 and TRBJ1-2; D is undetermined. Trimming removed 3 bases at V and 3 bases at J, with 5 bases between. CDR3 length: 12 amino acids. The CDR3 sequence is CASSLDDYGYTF. The CDR3 region has the DNA TGTGCCAGCAGTTTGGACGACTATGGCTACACCTTC.

This clonotype is labeled as medium-sized. The chain uses TRBV12-3 or TRBV12-4 and TRBJ1-2; weak D call: TRBD1 (5 bases). The CDR3 has 14 amino acids. V dropped 6 bases and J dropped 7 bases, with 18 bases sitting between them. This CDR3 reads CASRPGARGSGYTF. The DNA for the CDR3 is TGTGCCAGCAGGCCCGGGGCCAGAGGGAGTGGCTACACCTTC.

This clonotype is medium-sized by share. This chain joins TRBV12-3 or TRBV12-4 and TRBJ1-2; D is unresolved. V was pared by 6 bases and J by 1 base, with 12 bases between. This CDR3 has 14 residues. DNA of the CDR3: TGTGCCAGCAGGCGACAAGGGAATAACTATGGCTACACCTTC. Amino acids: CASRRQGNNYGYTF.

In this sample, this clonotype is medium-sized. This chain connects TRBV12-3 or TRBV12-4 to TRBJ1-2, with 9 bases aligning to TRBD1. V gave up 5 bases and J gave up 7 bases; unmatched junction bases: 5. The CDR3 is made up of 13 amino acids. For the CDR3, the DNA is TGTGCCAGCAGTCCTCGGGACAGGGTTGGCTACACCTTC. Translated, it gives CASSPRDRVGYTF.

A few counts support this clonotype. The chain combines TRBV12-3 or TRBV12-4 with TRBJ1-2; D gene unclear. The CDR3 loop spans 13 amino acids. V was clipped by 5 bases and J by 2 bases, with 9 bases between them. CDR3 sequence (DNA): TGTGCCAGCAGTGAGGACGGCAACTATGGCTACACCTTC. Translating it yields CASSEDGNYGYTF.

In this sample, this clonotype is medium-sized. This chain joins TRBV12-3 or TRBV12-4 and TRBJ1-2, with D unresolved. Deletions cut 6 bases from V and 3 bases from J, with 8 bases between. The CDR3 runs 12 residues. The CDR3 DNA follows: TGTGCCAGCAGCCTCGATTACTATGGCTACACCTTC. Amino acid sequence: CASSLDYYGYTF.

This clonotype is judged large. The gene calls are TRBV12-3 or TRBV12-4 and TRBJ1-2; D not certain. V was clipped by 6 bases and J by 4 bases, with 18 bases between them. The CDR3 is made up of 15 amino acids. This CDR3 reads CASSIRTDLGYGYTF. As DNA, the CDR3 is TGTGCCAGCAGCATTCGGACGGACCTGGGCTATGGCTACACCTTC.

This clonotype was seen repeatedly, ten times or more. This chain uses TRBV12-3 or TRBV12-4 with TRBJ1-2; no clear D gene. CDR3 length equals 13 residues. The V gene lost 4 bases and the J gene lost 8 bases, with 14 bases spanning the gap. CDR3 coding DNA: TGTGCCAGCAGTTCAGTGAATATTGGAGGCTACACCTTC. Protein product: CASSSVNIGGYTF.